A selection of T cell receptor beta chains follows, all from one sample in a study of T cells in Graves' hyperthyroidism and ophthalmopathy. TCRdb recomputed calls from the multiplex PCR reads with MiXCR, one row per CDR3 protein. This sample has about 290,000 distinct CDR3 sequences; 17% occur once, and the top ten carry 55% to 60%. Sequences were obtained from blood. Receptor source: a woman aged 55-75 years with Graves' ophthalmopathy. Both conserved end residues are part of each CDR3. A D gene is named only where the DNA matches it firmly. Clone size, where shown, is once, few, many, or a class for clones that have expanded.

J gene | clone size | V gene | D gene | CDR3 protein | CDR3 DNA
TRBJ2-7 | many | TRBV7-2 | TRBD1 | CASSWITGQGYEQYF | TGTGCCAGCAGCTGGATAACGGGACAGGGGTACGAGCAGTACTTC
TRBJ1-1 | few | TRBV7-9 | . | CASSSRGRATEAFF | TGTGCCAGCAGCTCTAGGGGCAGGGCCACTGAAGCTTTCTTT
TRBJ1-5 | many | TRBV4-1 | TRBD1 | CASSQVGQGYQPQHF | TGCGCCAGCAGCCAAGTTGGACAGGGATATCAGCCCCAGCATTTT
TRBJ1-1 | few | TRBV6-1 | . | CASSEVRGPPAFF | TGTGCCAGCAGTGAAGTGAGGGGCCCCCCAGCTTTCTTT
TRBJ2-3 | many | TRBV27 | TRBD2 | CASRVGRGDTQYF | TGTGCCAGCAGGGTCGGGAGGGGTGATACGCAGTATTTT
TRBJ2-1 | many | TRBV4-1 | . | CASSQVDIVSYNEQFF | TGCGCCAGCAGCCAAGTGGACATAGTCTCCTACAATGAGCAGTTCTTC
TRBJ2-1 | . | TRBV20-1 | TRBD2 | CSARGTSDYYNEQFF | TGCAGTGCTAGGGGGACTAGCGACTACTACAATGAGCAGTTCTTC
TRBJ1-5 | few | TRBV28 | . | CASSWGEVRVIPPQHF | TGTGCCAGCAGTTGGGGGGAAGTGAGGGTTATTCCTCCCCAGCATTTT
TRBJ2-1 | few | TRBV7-9 | TRBD2 | CASSLGASGANNEQFF | TGTGCCAGCAGCTTAGGGGCTAGCGGGGCAAACAATGAGCAGTTCTTC
TRBJ2-3 | . | TRBV14 | . | CASSMKDTQYF | TGTGCCAGCAGCATGAAGGATACGCAGTATTTT
TRBJ1-4 | . | TRBV6-9 | . | CASSYRENEKLFF | TGTGCCAGCAGTTACAGGGAAAATGAAAAACTGTTTTTT
TRBJ1-6 | . | TRBV30 | . | CAWSKDRNSPLHF | TGTGCCTGGAGTAAAGACAGAAATTCACCCCTCCACTTT
TRBJ2-2 | many | TRBV5-1 | TRBD1 | CASSWTGADLTGELFF | TGCGCCAGCAGCTGGACAGGGGCCGACCTCACCGGGGAGCTGTTTTTT
TRBJ2-2 | many | TRBV28 | TRBD2 | CASSGGVRTNTGELFF | TGTGCCAGCAGTGGGGGGGTGCGGACGAACACCGGGGAGCTGTTTTTT
TRBJ2-2 | many | TRBV7-2 | . | CASSGRQGLNTGELFF | TGTGCCAGCAGCGGCCGACAGGGACTGAACACCGGGGAGCTGTTTTTT
TRBJ1-1 | many | TRBV4-2 | . | CASSQAIGMNTEAFF | TGTGCCAGCAGCCAAGCCATAGGGATGAACACTGAAGCTTTCTTT
TRBJ1-1 | many | TRBV2 | . | CASSEVQRNTEAFF | TGTGCCAGCAGTGAAGTTCAGAGAAACACTGAAGCTTTCTTT
TRBJ1-2 | many | TRBV2 | TRBD1 | CASILGPLGQGYGYTF | TGTGCCAGCATCCTTGGCCCCCTGGGACAGGGCTATGGCTACACCTTC
TRBJ2-5 | few | TRBV4-3 | . | CASSQGRVSQETQYF | TGCGCCAGCAGCCAAGGTAGGGTCAGCCAAGAGACCCAGTACTTC
TRBJ2-7 | many | TRBV28 | . | CASSLWTAYEQYF | TGTGCCAGCAGTTTATGGACAGCCTACGAGCAGTACTTC
TRBJ2-2 | many | TRBV2 | . | CASSEGGSNTGELFF | TGTGCCAGCAGTGAAGGTGGTTCGAACACCGGGGAGCTGTTTTTT
TRBJ1-2 | many | TRBV9 | TRBD1 | CASSVEGQGAIPNYGYTF | TGTGCCAGCAGCGTTGAGGGACAGGGGGCGATTCCCAACTATGGCTACACCTTC
TRBJ1-5 | . | TRBV7-2 | . | CASSLSRNQPQHF | TGTGCCAGCAGCTTGAGCAGAAATCAGCCCCAGCATTTT
TRBJ2-2 | many | TRBV11-2 | . | CASSPRGYTGELFF | TGTGCCAGCAGCCCCAGGGGATACACCGGGGAGCTGTTTTTT
TRBJ1-1 | many | TRBV2 | . | CASSKTLANTEAFF | TGTGCCAGCAGCAAGACATTGGCTAACACTGAAGCTTTCTTT
TRBJ2-1 | many | TRBV15 | TRBD1 | CATSRDSPGRGPYNEQFF | TGTGCCACCAGCAGAGATAGCCCCGGCAGGGGGCCCTACAATGAGCAGTTCTTC
TRBJ2-1 | . | TRBV2 | . | CASRFDTGVSYNEQFF | TGTGCCAGCAGGTTCGATACGGGGGTTTCCTACAATGAGCAGTTCTTC
TRBJ2-7 | few | TRBV4-3 | TRBD1 | CASSHSGQGNEQYF | TGCGCCAGCAGCCATAGCGGACAGGGAAACGAGCAGTACTTC
TRBJ2-1 | many | TRBV24-1 | . | CATSEVEYNEQFF | TGTGCCACCAGTGAGGTTGAGTACAATGAGCAGTTCTTC
TRBJ1-1 | many | TRBV18 | TRBD1 | CASSPGTGMNTEAFF | TGTGCCAGCTCACCCGGGACAGGGATGAACACTGAAGCTTTCTTT
TRBJ2-7 | few | TRBV6-6 | TRBD1 | CAGSYRDRGRGEQYF | TGTGCCGGCAGTTACCGGGACAGGGGGCGCGGGGAGCAGTACTTC
TRBJ2-2 | few | TRBV24-1 | . | CATSDLLMGELFF | TGTGCCACCAGTGATTTGCTGATGGGGGAGCTGTTTTTT
TRBJ2-2 | many | TRBV7-3 | . | CASGRTANTGELFF | TGTGCCAGCGGACGGACCGCGAACACCGGGGAGCTGTTTTTT
TRBJ1-1 | many | TRBV7-2 | TRBD1 | CASSLASGTGVEAFF | TGTGCCAGCAGCTTAGCTTCCGGGACAGGGGTTGAAGCTTTCTTT
TRBJ2-5 | . | TRBV27 | . | CASSQYRQGLQETQYF | TGTGCCAGCAGTCAATACCGACAGGGACTCCAAGAGACCCAGTACTTC
TRBJ2-3 | many | TRBV7-2 | TRBD1 | CASSLVGGTGVDTQYF | TGTGCCAGCAGCTTAGTTGGTGGGACAGGTGTAGATACGCAGTATTTT
TRBJ2-5 | . | TRBV5-1 | . | CASRAGSQETQHF | TGCGCCAGCAGGGCCGGCAGCCAAGAGACCCAGCACTTC
TRBJ2-7 | many | TRBV18 | . | CASSPTQGVHEQYF | TGTGCCAGCTCACCAACACAGGGCGTCCACGAGCAGTACTTC
TRBJ2-3 | many | TRBV18 | . | CASSPRPRGVDTQYF | TGTGCCAGCTCACCCCGACCCCGGGGCGTGGATACGCAGTATTTT
TRBJ2-2 | many | TRBV28 | TRBD2 | CASSLLAEVGGELFF | TGTGCCAGCAGTTTGCTAGCGGAAGTCGGCGGGGAGCTGTTTTTT
TRBJ1-1 | . | TRBV2 | TRBD1 | CASKTGGNTEAFF | TGTGCCAGCAAGACAGGGGGAAACACTGAAGCTTTCTTT
TRBJ1-2 | many | TRBV5-4 | . | CASSRDGGSYGYTF | TGTGCCAGCAGCAGGGACGGCGGTAGCTATGGCTACACCTTC
TRBJ2-1 | . | TRBV5-1 | . | CASSLIADNEQFF | TGCGCCAGCAGCTTGATCGCGGACAATGAGCAGTTCTTC
TRBJ1-5 | few | TRBV5-6 | TRBD1 | CASSSRAGGVRINQPQHF | TGTGCCAGCAGCTCCCGAGCAGGGGGGGTCCGAATCAATCAGCCCCAGCATTTT
TRBJ2-5 | many | TRBV20-1 | TRBD2 | CSATLAGVETQYF | TGCAGTGCTACACTAGCGGGAGTAGAGACCCAGTACTTC
TRBJ2-7 | many | TRBV4-3 | . | CASSQGVFTGAPKYEQYF | TGCGCCAGCAGCCAAGGAGTATTTACGGGGGCTCCGAAATACGAGCAGTACTTC
TRBJ2-3 | few | TRBV3-1 | . | CASSQDNGGDTQYF | TGTGCCAGCAGCCAAGATAACGGGGGAGATACGCAGTATTTT
TRBJ2-3 | few | TRBV7-8 | . | CASSFKALVDTQYF | TGTGCCAGCAGCTTCAAGGCTTTGGTGGATACGCAGTATTTT
TRBJ2-2 | . | TRBV6-4 | . | CASSVGGAGELFF | TGTGCCAGCAGTGTCGGGGGCGCCGGGGAGCTGTTTTTT
TRBJ1-6 | many | TRBV6-2/TRBV6-3 | TRBD1 | CASSRSGQGNSPLHF | TGTGCCAGCAGTCGATCCGGACAGGGGAATTCACCCCTCCACTTT
TRBJ2-7 | many | TRBV20-1 | TRBD1 | CSASQGAANEQYF | TGCAGTGCATCACAGGGGGCGGCGAACGAGCAGTACTTC
TRBJ1-1 | many | TRBV20-1 | . | CSVAQPMNTEAFF | TGCAGTGTTGCCCAGCCAATGAACACTGAAGCTTTCTTT
TRBJ1-6 | . | TRBV5-5 | . | CASRSGVNSPLHF | TGTGCCAGCAGGTCGGGGGTTAATTCACCCCTCCACTTT